This T cell receptor beta chain is drawn from a study of T cell repertoires in urothelial bladder cancer. As for the study in general: Three lesions each were cT0, cTa, cT1, and cT2 or greater. Study-wide results and limits: Median infiltrating lymphocyte percentage was 1.5% to 2.5% in carcinoma specimens. Urothelial carcinoma specimens: median roughly 5,600 T cells versus 25,000 to 30,000 in benign. Up to roughly 17% of carcinoma infiltrating lymphocytes belonged to one T-cell clone.

The germline gives CDR1 LGHNT, CDR2 FRNRAP. The CDR3 contains 16 residues. The V segment lost 0 bases and the J segment 6 bases; nucleotides outside the gene matches: 4. TCRdb's table, derived via immunoSEQ multiplex PCR, lists solely in-frame clones and lacks some. The data contain more than 9,000 clones, under 70% of them singletons. This clone was counted a few times. The antigen remains undetermined. The chain uses TRBV12-5 and TRBJ2-3, with TRBD2 matching 12 bases. Sequencing used tumor-infiltrating cells from bladder cancer. The source is a human donor with a benign inflammatory bladder lesion. As DNA, the CDR3 is TGTGCTAGTGGTTTGGTAACTAGCGGGGGGTCCGATACGCAGTATTTT. Protein product: CASGLVTSGGSDTQYF.